The clone carrying this T cell receptor (beta chain) was seen many times. Its antigen is still unknown. Trimming stripped 0 bases from V and 4 bases from J, with 12 bases between. Germline CDR1 and CDR2: SGDLS and YYNGEE. The CDR3 totals 15 residues. These data belong to a study of response to subunit inactivated influenza vaccine. In TCRdb, the RT-PCR reads were re-called with MiXCR into one record per CDR3 protein. The data show under 550,000 distinct CDR3 sequences, roughly 7.9% seen once. Study-wide results and caveats: Authors suggested each seasonal flu vaccination may recruit only limited numbers of new T cells.

This chain joins TRBV9 and TRBJ2-3; D unresolved. The sequence derives from a man between 45 and 75 years old who received an inactivated influenza vaccine. The sample in question was PBMCs from blood, obtained around 2 years after vaccination. Here the CDR3 DNA reads TGTGCCAGCAGCGTAGGGGAATACTACCCAGATACGCAGTATTTT. Its translation is CASSVGEYYPDTQYF. The entire variable domain, with the rest obtained from reference TRBV9 and TRBJ2-3, is as follows: DSGVTQTPKHLITATGQRVTLRCSPRSGDLSVYWYQQSLDQGLQFLIQYYNGEERAKGNILERFSAQQFPDLHSELNLSSLELGDSALYFCASSVGEYYPDTQYFGPGTRLTVL.